Listed here is a single T cell receptor (beta chain). Its specificity is unknown. These data originate in a study of cytomegalovirus exposure and HLA in healthy donors. Study conclusions and caveats: A missense DCLRE1C variant was associated with V- and J-gene trimming of TCR beta chains in a later analysis, and an independent cohort replicated the association. Specificity for CMV antigens was confirmed in vitro for three of the CMV-associated chains.

Germline V gene data show CDR1 as MDHEN and CDR2 as SYDVKM. V shed 3 bases and J 4 bases; nucleotides not matched to a gene: 3. The CDR3 runs 14 residues. The PCR employed 60 Vbeta primers together with 13 Jbeta primers. TCRdb's table, derived via immunoSEQ multiplex PCR, lists solely in-frame clones and lacks some. The repertoire holds about 140,000 clones, with roughly four fifths as singletons. V usage is TRBV28 and J usage is TRBJ2-7; TRBD2 aligns across 10 bases. Material for sequencing was PBMCs. This receptor was obtained from a woman between 40 and 50 years old in good health and CMV-seronegative. CDR3 amino acids: CASSFPSGSYEQYF. The CDR3 DNA reads TGTGCCAGCAGTTTCCCTAGCGGGAGTTACGAGCAGTACTTC.